These T cell receptor beta chains were read from a single sample in a study of CD8+ T cells in alopecia areata. TCRdb's table, derived via immunoSEQ multiplex PCR, lists solely in-frame clones and lacks some. The table records about 180,000 clones, roughly 60% of them present only once. The sample here was CD4+ T cells sorted from blood, taken at week 0. The source of these receptors is a human donor with alopecia areata. CDR3s include the opening cysteine and the closing phenylalanine or tryptophan. A D gene is named only where the DNA matches it firmly. Some rows have no size entry. The others give once, few or many, or a class for an expanded clone.

>-|TRBV5-6|TRBJ2-7|TRBD1
TGTGCCAGCAGCCTTCGGACAGGGGGCCCAGACCAGTACTTC
CASSLRTGGPDQYF
>-|TRBV5-4|TRBJ2-1|TRBD2
TGTGCCAGCAGCTCCCCGGGACTAGCGGGGGCCTACAATGAGCAGTTCTTC
CASSSPGLAGAYNEQFF
>-|TRBV29-1|TRBJ1-1|-
TGCAGCGTTGACAGGGTTCCCACTGAAGCTTTCTTT
CSVDRVPTEAFF
>-|TRBV27|TRBJ1-5|-
TGTGCCAGCAGTTCCTCCCTGGGAGGGGCTAGCAATCAGCCCCAGCATTTT
CASSSSLGGASNQPQHF
>once|TRBV29-1|TRBJ1-2|-
TGCAGCGTTTACACACGGGCTGATGGCTACACCTTC
CSVYTRADGYTF
>-|TRBV11-2|TRBJ1-1|-
TGTGCCAGCTCCACTCACCGAATGAACACTGAAGCTTTCTTT
CASSTHRMNTEAFF
>-|TRBV6-1|TRBJ1-5|-
TGTGCCAGCAGTGCTGTAAGCGGGAACAGCAATCAGCCCCAGCATTTT
CASSAVSGNSNQPQHF
>few|TRBV28|TRBJ2-1|TRBD2
TGTGCCAGCAACCCCCTAGCGGGGAACAATGAGCAGTTCTTC
CASNPLAGNNEQFF
>few|TRBV19|TRBJ1-5|TRBD1
TGTGCCACCGGGGACAGTCGGGTTAATCAGCCCCAGCATTTT
CATGDSRVNQPQHF
>-|TRBV15|TRBJ2-1|-
TGTGCCACCAGCAGAGATAGTGGTGAGCAGTTCTTC
CATSRDSGEQFF
>few|TRBV30|TRBJ1-5|-
TGTGCCTGGAGCGAGAAGAATCAGCCCCAGCATTTT
CAWSEKNQPQHF
>-|TRBV11-3|TRBJ2-2|TRBD1
TGTGCCAGCAGCCTGGGACAGGGTGACACCGGGGAGCTGTTTTTT
CASSLGQGDTGELFF
>-|TRBV29-1|TRBJ2-4|-
TGCAGCGTTGTGGTTATAGAAAACATTCAGTACTTC
CSVVVIENIQYF
>-|TRBV9|TRBJ2-5|-
TGTGCCAGCAGCGTAGGAGATTACCAAGAGACCCAGTACTTC
CASSVGDYQETQYF
>-|TRBV29-1|TRBJ2-7|TRBD1
TGCAGCGTTATAAACAGGGGCTCCTACGAGCAGTACTTC
CSVINRGSYEQYF
>few|TRBV6-1|TRBJ2-3|TRBD2
TGTGCCAGCAGTGGGATTAGCGGGGGGATCACAGATACGCAGTATTTT
CASSGISGGITDTQYF
>-|TRBV30|TRBJ1-1|-
TGTGCCTGGAGTGTCCGGAACACTGAAGCTTTCTTT
CAWSVRNTEAFF
>-|TRBV30|TRBJ2-7|-
TGTGCCTGGAGTACCGGGGCTCCAACCTACGAGCAGTACTTC
CAWSTGAPTYEQYF
>-|TRBV30|TRBJ2-5|TRBD1
TGTGCCTGGAACAGGGGAGAGGAGACCCAGTACTTC
CAWNRGEETQYF
>-|TRBV29-1|TRBJ1-4|-
TGCAGCGCCCATCAGGGGAATGAAAAACTGTTTTTT
CSAHQGNEKLFF
>-|TRBV7-6|TRBJ1-4|TRBD1
TGTGCCAGCAGCTTAGATCGACAGGGGAGTGAAAAACTGTTTTTT
CASSLDRQGSEKLFF
>-|TRBV2|TRBJ1-2|-
TGTGCCAGCAGCGGGACGCACCAAACTAACTATGGCTACACCTTC
CASSGTHQTNYGYTF
>-|TRBV14|TRBJ2-1|-
TGTGCCAGCAGCTATACAGTGGGCTCCTACAATGAGCAGTTCTTC
CASSYTVGSYNEQFF
>-|TRBV6-5|TRBJ2-5|TRBD2
TGTGCCAGCAGTTACTCGGAAGTGGGGAGGGCAGAGACCCAGTACTTC
CASSYSEVGRAETQYF
>-|TRBV27|TRBJ2-1|TRBD1
TGTGCCAGCAGTTTAATCGGAACAGGGGTAGATGAGCAGTTCTTC
CASSLIGTGVDEQFF
>-|TRBV30|TRBJ2-5|TRBD1
TGTGCCTGGAGAGAACAGGGGATTCAAGAGACCCAGTACTTC
CAWREQGIQETQYF
>few|TRBV6-5|TRBJ2-5|-
TGTGCCAGCAGTTTTGGGACAACGCTGGAGACCCAGTACTTC
CASSFGTTLETQYF
>once|TRBV29-1|TRBJ1-5|-
TGCAGCGTACAGGGTCGAGGGGCCAATCAGCCCCAGCATTTT
CSVQGRGANQPQHF
>-|TRBV4-3|TRBJ1-2|-
TGCGCCAGCAGCCAAGAGTTGACAGTTCTTAACTATGGCTACACCTTC
CASSQELTVLNYGYTF
>-|TRBV30|TRBJ2-1|-
TGTGCCTGGAGTTTTAGCAGAAGCTCCTACAATGAGCAGTTCTTC
CAWSFSRSSYNEQFF
>-|TRBV18|TRBJ2-6|-
TGTGCCAGCTCACCCCCCTCTGGGGCCAACGTCCTGACTTTC
CASSPPSGANVLTF
>-|TRBV2|TRBJ1-1|-
TGTGCCAGCAGTGAAGATAACACTGAAGCTTTCTTT
CASSEDNTEAFF